Below, 9 T cell receptor beta chains from the same sample are listed, as sequenced in a study of cytomegalovirus exposure and HLA in healthy donors. Only in-frame clones appear in the TCRdb table, and some are missing; sequencing was by immunoSEQ multiplex PCR. The sample carries more than 95,000 clones, 86% recorded once. Specimen: PBMCs. These receptors were obtained from a man between 18 and 35 years old in good health and CMV-seronegative.

In this sample, this clone turned up a few times. The chain joins TRBV19 to TRBJ1-2, with D unresolved. CDR1 is LNHDA and CDR2 is SQIVND in the germline V gene (reference sequence). This CDR3 is built from 16 residues. V lost 3 bases, J lost 0 bases, and 14 bases lay in between. The CDR3 nucleotides are TGTGCCAGTAGTATTTCCGTGGCATCCGCTAACTATGGCTACACCTTC. It is translated as CASSISVASANYGYTF.

The chain combines TRBV5-1 with TRBJ2-1; TRBD2 agrees at 8 bases. The CDR3 contains 15 residues. Per germline, CDR1 SGHRS and CDR2 YFSETQ. J was trimmed by 2 bases and V by 0 bases; bases with no gene match: 1. CDR3: CASSLDSGTYNEQFF. CDR3 coding DNA: TGCGCCAGCAGCTTGGATAGCGGGACCTACAATGAGCAGTTCTTC.

This clone has a single count. A read error may produce the germline difference seen at one junction end. Distinct nucleotide sequences in the sample also encode this CDR3. The rearrangement uses TRBV30 and TRBJ1-3, with D perhaps matching TRBD1 (5 bases). This CDR3 comprises 13 residues. Germline V lookup: CDR1 GTSNPN, CDR2 SVGIG (reference sequence). The CDR3 nucleotides read TGTGCCTGGAAGAGTATGGTGGTGGACACTATATATTTT. It yields the protein CAWKSMVVDTIYF.

This clone turned up a few times. The V and J genes are TRBV27 and TRBJ2-1, with 8 bases matching TRBD2. Germline V lookup: CDR1 MNHEY, CDR2 SMNVEV (reference sequence). CDR3 size: 14 residues. Trimming took 8 bases from V and 8 from J; bases not matched to a gene: 11. The DNA for the CDR3 is TGTGCCAGCGGGTCCGGGACTAGAGTCTATGAGCAGTTCTTC. It yields the protein CASGSGTRVYEQFF.

The V call is TRBV11-3, the J call TRBJ2-1, with D perhaps matching TRBD1 (5 bases). V was trimmed by 1 base and J by 2 bases, leaving 9 bases between them. CDR3 length: 15 residues. Looked up from germline, CDR1 is SGHNT and CDR2 is YENEEA. CDR3: CASSLGPGTYNEQFF. The CDR3 nucleotides read TGTGCCAGCAGCTTAGGCCCAGGGACCTACAATGAGCAGTTCTTC.

This clone was seen a single time. The CDR3, as DNA: TGTGCCAGCTCGCGTAGCTTCCAAGAGACCCAGTACTTC. This gives the protein CASSRSFQETQYF. The chain carries TRBV18 and TRBJ2-5; the D is unclear. The CDR3 length is 13 residues. Germline V CDR1 and CDR2: KGHSH, LQKENI. Trimming pared 6 bases from V and 1 base from J, leaving 9 bases between.

This clone occurred once. The genes are TRBV5-6 and TRBJ1-6; D not certain. Looked up from germline, CDR1 is SGHDT and CDR2 is YYEEEE. The CDR3 totals 16 residues. Between the trimmed V and J ends, which lost 0 bases and 8 bases, there was a span of 15 bases. DNA of the CDR3: TGTGCCAGCAGCTTGGATGGAGGGAGTCACCATTCACCCCTCCACTTT. This gives the protein CASSLDGGSHHSPLHF. Full variable domain (rest looked up from reference TRBV5-6 and TRBJ1-6): DAGVTQSPTHLIKTRGQQVTLRCSPKSGHDTVSWYQQALGQGPQFIFQYYEEEERQRGNFPDRFSGHQFPNYSSELNVNALLLGDSALYLCASSLDGGSHHSPLHFGNGTRLTVT.

This chain uses TRBV6-1 with TRBJ2-3, with D unresolved. The V and J ends lost 2 bases and 0 bases respectively, with 9 bases between them. The CDR3 contains 15 residues. The V gene's germline CDR1 is MNHNS and CDR2 SASEGT. The CDR3 sequence is CASSEPPSSTDTQYF. As DNA, the CDR3 is TGTGCCAGCAGTGAACCACCGAGTAGCACAGATACGCAGTATTTT.

The rearrangement joins TRBV5-6 to TRBJ1-6; D is undetermined. The CDR3 extends over 14 amino acids. Germline V CDR1 and CDR2: SGHDT, YYEEEE. V gave up 3 bases and J gave up 3 bases, with 7 bases separating them. The CDR3 bases are TGTGCCAGCAGCTCCCAGGACTATAATTCACCCCTCCACTTT. Translating it yields CASSSQDYNSPLHF.